The clone carrying this T cell receptor (beta chain) was detected only once. Generated by immunoSEQ multiplex PCR, the TCRdb table keeps only in-frame clones and is missing some. The sample yields 150,000 or so clones, around 80% seen once. Trimming removed 0 bases from V and 9 bases from J, with 12 bases in between. The CDR3 spans 13 residues. The germline gives CDR1 SGHDN, CDR2 FVKESK. The data derive from a study of blood T cell repertoires in COVID-19. This clonotype was obtained from a man aged 70 or older who had been exposed to COVID-19. Sequenced sample: PBMCs or T cells enriched from blood (not recorded which). The genes are TRBV14 and TRBJ2-7, with a possible D match to TRBD2 (5 bases). The CDR3 coding sequence is TGTGCCAGCAGCCAAGATCGTCGGGCGGGGCAGTACTTC. Its protein product is CASSQDRRAGQYF.